A few counts support the clone carrying this TCR beta chain. TCRdb passed the 5' RACE reads through MiXCR, listing each CDR3 protein once. The sample has around 250,000 distinct CDR3 sequences, 15% to 17% seen once; the top ten hold around 2.2%. This record belongs to a study of T-cell memory formation after mild COVID-19. CDR3 length: 16 residues. V lost 4 bases to trimming and J lost 6 bases; unmatched junction nucleotides: 9. The V and J genes are TRBV12-3 or TRBV12-4 and TRBJ1-1, with 12 bases aligning to TRBD1. The sequence was collected from an adult woman who had mild COVID-19 (a few samples of this study predate the infection). Cell type and time point are not known. Sequenced material: PBMCs or a T cell subset sorted from them (not recorded which). The CDR3, as DNA: TGTGCCAGCAGTTCGGGGACAGGGGGCGGAAAGGCTGAAGCTTTCTTT. It encodes CASSSGTGGGKAEAFF.